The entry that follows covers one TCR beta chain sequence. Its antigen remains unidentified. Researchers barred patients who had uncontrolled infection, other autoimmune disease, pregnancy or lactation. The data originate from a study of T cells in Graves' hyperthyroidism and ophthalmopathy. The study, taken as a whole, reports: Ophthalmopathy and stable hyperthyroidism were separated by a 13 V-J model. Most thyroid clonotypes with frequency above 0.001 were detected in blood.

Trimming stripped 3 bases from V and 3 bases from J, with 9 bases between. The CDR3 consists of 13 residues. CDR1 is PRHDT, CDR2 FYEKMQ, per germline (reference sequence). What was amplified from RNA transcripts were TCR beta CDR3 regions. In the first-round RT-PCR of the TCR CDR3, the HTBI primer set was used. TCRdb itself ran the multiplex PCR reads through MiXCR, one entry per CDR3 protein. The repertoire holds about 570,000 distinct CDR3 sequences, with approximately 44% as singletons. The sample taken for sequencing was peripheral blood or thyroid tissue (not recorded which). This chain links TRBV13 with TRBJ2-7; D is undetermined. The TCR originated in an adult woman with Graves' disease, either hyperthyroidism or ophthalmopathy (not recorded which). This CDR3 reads CASSLLLGYEQYF. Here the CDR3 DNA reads TGTGCCAGCAGCTTGTTACTGGGCTACGAGCAGTACTTC.